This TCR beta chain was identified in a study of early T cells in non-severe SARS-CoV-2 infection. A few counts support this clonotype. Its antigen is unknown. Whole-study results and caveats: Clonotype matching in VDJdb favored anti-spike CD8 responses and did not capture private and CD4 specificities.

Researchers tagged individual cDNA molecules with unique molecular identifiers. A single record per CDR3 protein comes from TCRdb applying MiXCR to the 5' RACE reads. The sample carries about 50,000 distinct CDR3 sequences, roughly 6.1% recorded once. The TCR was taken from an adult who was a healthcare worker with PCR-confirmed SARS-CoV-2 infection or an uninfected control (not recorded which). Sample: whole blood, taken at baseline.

The CDR3 loop is CASSYHGRSRTDTQYF. Written as DNA, the CDR3 is TGTGCCAGCAGTTACCACGGGAGGAGTCGCACAGATACGCAGTATTTT. This chain joins TRBV6-6 and TRBJ2-3, with TRBD2 matching 7 bases. This CDR3 comprises 16 residues. Per the germline V gene, CDR1 is MNHNY and CDR2 is SVGAGI (reference sequence). The junction had 6 bases not matched to a gene; V was cut back by 2 bases and J by 1 base.